The 22 T cell receptor beta chains below come from one sample, sequenced in a study of shared T cell receptors in the human thymus. Libraries were prepared by immunoSEQ multiplex PCR; TCRdb keeps only in-frame clonotypes and omits some of them. The sample yields roughly 710,000 clones, approximately 85% seen once. This same sample was also taken into another study, of human thymus T cells.

Material: thymocytes. The receptor set was obtained from a girl less than two years old with a congenital heart defect.

This chain connects TRBV6-1 to TRBJ2-7, with 8 nucleotides matching TRBD1. CDR3 length: 16 amino acids. V gave up 0 bases and J gave up 10 bases; unmatched junction bases: 14. CDR1 MNHNS and CDR2 SASEGT come from the germline V gene. The CDR3 sequence: CASSEAGVDRATRQYF. The CDR3 DNA is TGTGCCAGCAGTGAAGCGGGTGTGGACAGGGCCACACGACAGTACTTC.

J is TRBJ2-3 and V is TRBV6-1, with 13 bases matching TRBD2. V was pared by 6 bases and J by 6 bases, with 9 bases of the junction left unmatched. Germline-derived CDR1 and CDR2 are MNHNS and SASEGT. The CDR3 contains 16 residues. The CDR3 sequence is CASRERLAGGLDTQYF. The CDR3 DNA follows: TGTGCCAGCAGGGAAAGACTAGCGGGGGGCCTGGATACGCAGTATTTT.

The chain carries TRBV2 and TRBJ1-1, with 12 positions matching TRBD1. The V gene's germline CDR1 is SNHLY and CDR2 FYNNEI. The CDR3 length is 17 residues. The J segment lost 6 bases and the V segment lost 4 bases, leaving 12 bases of the junction unmatched. CDR3 protein: CASSATPRDRGQAEAFF. CDR3 DNA: TGTGCCAGCAGTGCTACTCCTCGGGACAGGGGGCAGGCTGAAGCTTTCTTT.

This chain uses TRBV7-2 with TRBJ2-7, with a weak D call TRBD1 (6 bases). The CDR3 loop spans 13 amino acids. Germline V gives CDR1 SGHTA, CDR2 FQGNSA. Trimming cost V 4 bases and J 6 bases, with 13 bases left between them. The CDR3, as DNA: TGTGCCAGCAGCTCGCAACAGGGATCCGAGCAGTACTTC. Residues: CASSSQQGSEQYF.

The chain links TRBV6-5 to TRBJ2-7; 11 positions agree with TRBD1. V lost 7 bases to trimming and J lost 3 bases; unmatched junction nucleotides: 8. Germline CDR1 and CDR2: MNHEY and SVGAGI. The CDR3 extends over 15 amino acids. The CDR3 reads CASTSGQGALYEQYF. CDR3 bases: TGTGCCAGCACTTCCGGACAGGGGGCTCTCTACGAGCAGTACTTC.

The CDR3: CASSPNERGNTGELFF. CDR3 bases: TGCGCCAGCAGCCCCAACGAGCGGGGGAACACCGGGGAGCTGTTTTTT. This rearrangement joins TRBV4-3 to TRBJ2-2, with 7 positions matching TRBD2. Germline assignment: CDR1 LGHNA and CDR2 YSLEER. V lost 4 bases to trimming and J lost 1 base; unmatched junction nucleotides: 6. CDR3 length: 16 amino acids.

This clone has a single count. The rearrangement uses TRBV7-6 and TRBJ2-3; D unresolved. CDR3 length: 13 amino acids. Trimming took 0 bases from V and 5 from J, leaving 6 bases between them. Germline lookup yields CDR1 SGHVS and CDR2 FNYEAQ. CDR3 loop: CASSLAELDTQYF. In nucleotides, the CDR3 is TGTGCCAGCAGCTTAGCGGAGCTAGATACGCAGTATTTT.

The chain links TRBV7-2 to TRBJ1-2, with D hard to call. V was cut by 2 bases and J by 4 bases, with 17 bases left in between. This CDR3 is built from 16 residues. The V gene's germline CDR1 is SGHTA and CDR2 FQGNSA. This CDR3 reads CASSLWERADLYGYTF. CDR3 DNA sequence: TGTGCCAGCAGCTTATGGGAGAGGGCGGACCTCTATGGCTACACCTTC.

The rearrangement links TRBV7-6 to TRBJ1-3; TRBD1 matches 8 bases. V dropped 1 base and J dropped 3; count of bases not matched to a gene: 8. The length of the CDR3 is 17 residues. In germline, CDR1 is SGHVS, CDR2 FNYEAQ. The CDR3 protein is CASSLDFEGTGGNTIYF. The CDR3 DNA is TGTGCCAGCAGCTTAGATTTCGAAGGGACAGGTGGAAACACCATATATTTT.

This clone was counted between two and nine times. This chain uses TRBV6-5 with TRBJ2-7; D is perhaps TRBD1 (5 bases). The length of the CDR3 is 14 residues. V was clipped by 4 bases and J by 6 bases, with 16 bases between them. Germline V lookup: CDR1 MNHEY, CDR2 SVGAGI. CDR3: CASSSRQKYSEQYF. The CDR3 DNA reads as TGTGCCAGCAGTTCCCGACAGAAGTACAGCGAGCAGTACTTC.

The V and J genes are TRBV19 and TRBJ1-1, with TRBD1 as a possible D gene (6 bases). The CDR3 consists of 19 residues. Germline lookup yields CDR1 LNHDA and CDR2 SQIVND (reference sequence). V was pared by 3 bases and J by 5 bases, with 28 bases between. This CDR3 is CASSIVRGGSSGGGTEAFF. CDR3 DNA sequence: TGTGCCAGTAGTATTGTCAGGGGTGGTTCTTCGGGAGGAGGAACTGAAGCTTTCTTT.

The chain uses TRBV11-2 and TRBJ2-7; TRBD2 matches 11 bases. V shed 3 bases and J 3 bases; nucleotides not matched to a gene: 7. This CDR3 spans 16 amino acids. Germline V gene lookup returns CDR1 SGHAT and CDR2 FQNNGV. This CDR3 reads CASSFIAGGLNYEQYF. CDR3 nucleotides: TGTGCCAGCAGCTTCATAGCGGGGGGGTTGAACTACGAGCAGTACTTC.

CDR3 nucleotides: TGTGCCAGCAGCTTTAAGAGGGTCGGCTTCTACGAGCAGTACTTC. It is translated as CASSFKRVGFYEQYF. This chain uses TRBV7-9 with TRBJ2-7; D is possibly TRBD2 (5 bases). V was shortened by 3 bases and J by 3 bases, with 15 bases between the two germline ends. Germline V CDR1 and CDR2: SEHNR, FQNEAQ (reference sequence). The CDR3 is 15 amino acids.

The V gene is TRBV28, the J gene TRBJ2-7; 10 bases match TRBD1. The junction had 8 bases not matched to a gene; V was cut back by 6 bases and J by 3 bases. From germline, CDR1 is MDHEN and CDR2 SYDVKM. This CDR3 contains 15 residues. CDR3 bases: TGTGCCAGCAGCCCAGACCGGGACAGGGGCTACGAGCAGTACTTC. It specifies CASSPDRDRGYEQYF.

The CDR3 DNA follows: TGTGCCAGCAGTGAATCCGGCAGGGAAAACTATGGCTACACCTTC. Translating gives CASSESGRENYGYTF. The chain uses TRBV25-1 and TRBJ1-2; possible D gene TRBD1, 5 bases. V lost 1 base and J lost 2, with 11 bases in between. The length of the CDR3 is 15 residues. Per germline, CDR1 MGHDK and CDR2 SYGVNS.

This clone has a handful of counts. This chain uses TRBV15 with TRBJ1-2, with 11 positions matching TRBD1. Germline CDR1 is LNHNV and CDR2 is YYDKDF (reference sequence). The CDR3 has 15 residues. J lost 8 bases, V lost 2 bases, and 7 bases had no gene match. DNA for the CDR3: TGTGCCACCAGCAGATACCGGGACAGGGGGAAAGGCTACACCTTC. This codes for CATSRYRDRGKGYTF.

This clone showed up just a few times. The genes are TRBV9 and TRBJ1-2; D possibly corresponds to TRBD1 (5 bases). V was cut by 1 base and J by 6 bases, with 28 bases left in between. The V gene's germline CDR1 is SGDLS and CDR2 YYNGEE. This CDR3 is 19 amino acids long. CDR3 protein: CASSVTLKSATWGVDGYTF. Written as DNA, the CDR3 is TGTGCCAGCAGCGTAACCCTCAAATCAGCGACCTGGGGGGTTGATGGCTACACCTTC.

This chain connects TRBV2 to TRBJ2-7; 7 nucleotides agree with TRBD1. Trimming cost V 3 bases and J 5 bases; bases outside gene matches: 4. The CDR3 is made up of 13 amino acids. CDR1 and CDR2 from the germline V gene are SNHLY and FYNNEI. Written as DNA, the CDR3 is TGTGCCAGCAGTGAGGACAGGATCCACGAGCAGTACTTC. It translates to CASSEDRIHEQYF. Variable domain in full (rest from reference TRBV2 and TRBJ2-7): EPEVTQTPSHQVTQMGQEVILRCVPISNHLYFYWYRQILGQKVEFLVSFYNNEISEKSEIFDDQFSVERPDGSNFTLKIRSTKLEDSAMYFCASSEDRIHEQYFGPGTRLTVT.

This rearrangement joins TRBV4-3 to TRBJ1-1, with no clear D. V shed 2 bases and J shed 0 bases, with 10 bases lying between them. This CDR3 has 15 amino acids. The germline V gene has CDR1 LGHNA and CDR2 YSLEER. CDR3 amino acids: CASSQRRLMNTEAFF. The DNA for the CDR3 is TGCGCCAGCAGCCAAAGGCGGCTTATGAACACTGAAGCTTTCTTT.

The rearrangement joins TRBV19 to TRBJ2-1; 7 nucleotides agree with TRBD1. Germline CDR1 and CDR2: LNHDA and SQIVND (reference sequence). V lost 3 bases to trimming and J lost 5 bases; unmatched junction nucleotides: 10. This CDR3 has 16 amino acids. CDR3 residues: CASSIPPADRDNEQFF. In DNA, the CDR3 is TGTGCCAGTAGTATCCCTCCCGCTGACAGGGACAATGAGCAGTTCTTC. Full variable domain (rest looked up from reference TRBV19 and TRBJ2-1): DGGITQSPKYLFRKEGQNVTLSCEQNLNHDAMYWYRQDPGQGLRLIYYSQIVNDFQKGDIAEGYSVSREKKESFPLTVTSAQKNPTAFYLCASSIPPADRDNEQFFGPGTRLTVL.

This chain joins TRBV12-5 and TRBJ1-5; no definite D call. With 3 bases removed from V and 2 bases from J, the gap between germline ends came to 11 bases. Germline CDR1 is LGHNT and CDR2 is FRNRAP. This CDR3 has 15 residues. In DNA form, the CDR3 reads TGTGCTAGTGGTTTTAGTTCGGGTGGCAATCAGCCCCAGCATTTT. Its translation is CASGFSSGGNQPQHF.

The chain has TRBV28 and TRBJ1-2, with 7 bases identical to TRBD1. Germline CDR1 MDHEN, CDR2 SYDVKM. V trimming: 5 bases; J trimming: 3 bases; junction bases outside the gene matches: 6. The CDR3 extends over 14 amino acids. The CDR3 region is CASSLDGTDYGYTF. As DNA, the CDR3 is TGTGCCAGCAGTCTAGATGGGACAGACTATGGCTACACCTTC.